This T cell receptor (beta chain) derives from a study of identical twins. Study-wide points: Models underestimated how often monozygotic twins shared out-of-frame TCR alpha.

The length of the CDR3 is 15 residues. The germline V and J ends were trimmed by 0 bases and 7 bases, with 13 bases remaining between them. The germline CDR1 and CDR2 sequences are SGHRS and YFSETQ. Via MiXCR, TCRdb re-called the 5' RACE reads, giving one row per CDR3 protein. The sample includes over 500,000 distinct CDR3 sequences, roughly a fifth of them seen just once. There were only healthy Caucasians among the donors. In this sample, this clonotype turned up a few times. Its antigen is undetermined. These sequences were also reported in another study, on T cells expressing NK-cell markers.

Sequencing was carried out using CD4+ T cells sorted from blood. The sequence derives from a woman aged 18-29 years in good health. The chain recombines TRBV5-1 with TRBJ1-4; D perhaps matches TRBD1 (6 bases). The CDR3 is CASSLARRGGEKLFF. CDR3 bases: TGCGCCAGCAGCTTGGCCCGCAGGGGCGGTGAAAAACTGTTTTTT. Combining the CDR3 with reference TRBV5-1 and TRBJ1-4 gives the whole variable domain KAGVTQTPRYLIKTRGQQVTLSCSPISGHRSVSWYQQTPGQGLQFLFEYFSETQRNKGNFPGRFSGRQFSNSRSEMNVSTLELGDSALYLCASSLARRGGEKLFFGSGTQLSVL.